The sample holds a few counts of the clone carrying this TCR beta chain. The antigen is unknown. The data originate from a study of identical twins. Overall study findings and caveats: Zero-insertion analyses could be partly confounded by invariant MAIT and iNKT cells. Donors were not followed over many years; analysis was cross-sectional.

TCRdb re-analysed the 5' RACE reads in MiXCR, keeping a single row per CDR3 protein. The sample has roughly 350,000 distinct CDR3 sequences; 9% to 15% are singletons. Germline CDR1 reads SGDLS; CDR2 reads YYNGEE. This CDR3 is built from 16 residues. The V end was cut by 3 bases, the J end by 2 bases, with 17 bases between. This same sample was also part of a study on yellow fever vaccine responses in identical twins.

V gene TRBV9 combines with J gene TRBJ2-5; D uncertain. Sequencing input: CD8+ T cells sorted from blood. This TCR was recovered from a woman aged 18-29 years in good health. CDR3 region: CASSARGYTLQETQYF. The CDR3 DNA reads TGTGCCAGCAGCGCGCGTGGGTACACACTACAAGAGACCCAGTACTTC.